The 29 T cell receptor beta chains presented below share a single source sample, sequenced in a study of T cells in Graves' hyperthyroidism and ophthalmopathy. Amplification targeted TCR beta CDR3 regions from RNA transcripts. The primer set for the first-round RT-PCR of the TCR CDR3 was HTBI. TCRdb reprocessed the multiplex PCR reads with MiXCR, giving one entry per CDR3 protein. The sample gives about 840,000 distinct CDR3 sequences, 35% to 45% of which show up once; roughly 8.3% is in the top ten. The sample taken for sequencing was blood. The receptor set was obtained from a man younger than 35 with Graves' hyperthyroidism.

In this sample, this clonotype turned up once. V usage is TRBV2 and J usage is TRBJ1-5; D ambiguous. Germline CDR1 reads SNHLY; CDR2 reads FYNNEI. The V gene lost 5 bases and the J gene lost 5 bases, with 13 bases spanning the gap. The CDR3 is 14 residues long. The CDR3 DNA sequence: TGTGCCAGCAGTTTGGACGGCTTCGATCAGCCCCAGCATTTT. Its protein product is CASSLDGFDQPQHF.

This clonotype was recorded once. The V call is TRBV6-5, the J call TRBJ2-7; the D is unclear. The V end was cut by 4 bases, the J end by 3 bases, with 13 bases between. This CDR3 region has 14 residues. Germline V gene lookup returns CDR1 MNHEY and CDR2 SVGAGI. The CDR3 is CASSSDITVYEQYF. Here the CDR3 DNA reads TGTGCCAGCAGTTCCGATATTACGGTCTACGAGCAGTACTTC.

This clonotype showed up many times. The J gene is TRBJ2-6, the V gene TRBV4-2; no definite D call. The CDR3 has 14 amino acids. V was clipped by 0 bases and J by 4 bases, with 4 bases between them. The germline V gene encodes CDR1 LGHNA and CDR2 YNFKEQ. For the CDR3, the DNA is TGTGCCAGCAGCCAAGAACGCGGGGCCAACGTCCTGACTTTC. Translated, it gives CASSQERGANVLTF.

The chain uses TRBV4-1 and TRBJ1-4; the D gene is possibly TRBD1 (6 bases). Trimming left V 4 bases short and J 11 bases short, with 20 bases between. The CDR3 contains 15 residues. CDR1 is MGHRA, CDR2 YSYEKL, per germline. Written as DNA, the CDR3 is TGCGCCAGCAGCCCCCGCCCAACTACAGGGAAGAAACTGTTTTTT. This encodes CASSPRPTTGKKLFF.

This rearrangement joins TRBV11-2 to TRBJ2-5; 10 bases match TRBD1. This CDR3 contains 16 residues. V gave up 5 bases and J gave up 4 bases; unmatched junction bases: 10. Germline V CDR1 and CDR2: SGHAT, FQNNGV. The CDR3 protein is CASSPWTGGGAETQYF. The CDR3 bases are TGTGCCAGCAGCCCCTGGACAGGGGGGGGAGCAGAGACCCAGTACTTC. Filled out from reference TRBV11-2 and TRBJ2-5, the complete variable domain reads EAGVAQSPRYKIIEKRQSVAFWCNPISGHATLYWYQQILGQGPKLLIQFQNNGVVDDSQLPKDRFSAERLKGVDSTLKIQPAKLEDSAVYLCASSPWTGGGAETQYFGPGTRLLVL.

This chain joins TRBV29-1 and TRBJ2-7; 9 nucleotides line up with TRBD1. The trim removed 5 bases at V and 7 bases at J, leaving 3 bases unmatched. The CDR3 covers 11 residues. Germline CDR1 and CDR2: SQVTM and ANQGSEA. In nucleotides, the CDR3 is TGCAGCGTTAGGACAGGGGATGAGCAGTACTTC. Translation gives CSVRTGDEQYF.

CDR3 DNA: TGCAGTGCCCGGGAACTAGCGGAGAGCTACGAGCAGTACTTC. Translating it yields CSARELAESYEQYF. The rearrangement uses TRBV20-1 and TRBJ2-7; 8 bases match TRBD2. Germline CDR1 reads DFQATT; CDR2 reads SNEGSKA (reference sequence). The V gene end was trimmed by 6 bases and the J gene end by 3 bases; junction bases not matched to a gene: 10. The CDR3 runs to 14 residues.

The genes are TRBV7-8 and TRBJ1-3, with D maybe TRBD1 (5 bases). Germline CDR1 and CDR2: SGHVS and FQNEAQ. V was trimmed by 4 bases and J by 0 bases, leaving 19 bases between them. The CDR3 covers 18 residues. CDR3 sequence: CASSSQGRRRYSGNTIYF. Here the CDR3 DNA reads TGTGCCAGCAGCTCCCAGGGACGGAGAAGATACTCTGGAAACACCATATATTTT.

The J gene is TRBJ1-1, the V gene TRBV12-5; 9 nucleotides match TRBD1. The CDR3 is made up of 14 amino acids. Trimming removed 6 bases from V and 4 bases from J; junction bases left unmatched: 6. CDR1 and CDR2 from the germline V gene are LGHNT and FRNRAP. The CDR3 sequence: CASGQTGGATEAFF. The CDR3, as DNA: TGTGCTAGTGGCCAGACAGGGGGTGCCACTGAAGCTTTCTTT.

Worth noting for this clonotype: This may be a read error: a much more frequent sequence differs by one nucleotide. The rearrangement links TRBV6-1 to TRBJ2-2; D may be TRBD2 (5 bases). Germline CDR1 is MNHNS and CDR2 is SASEGT. V was shortened by 6 bases and J by 2 bases, with 10 bases between the two germline ends. The CDR3 is 14 amino acids. The DNA of the CDR3 is TGTGCCAGCAGCCGGGAACCAAACACCGGGGAGCTGTTTTTT. The encoded protein is CASSREPNTGELFF.

In regard to this clonotype: A much larger clone sits a single nucleotide away, making a read error possible. This chain uses TRBV7-2 with TRBJ1-4; possibly TRBD1 for D (5 bases). Germline V gene sequence: CDR1 SGHTA, CDR2 FQGNSA. The CDR3 has 16 amino acids. The DNA for the CDR3 is TGTGTCAGCAGCTTAGCGGACACAGCAACTAATGAAAAACTGTTTTTT. This sequence encodes CVSSLADTATNEKLFF.

This clonotype showed up just a few times. CDR3 bases: TGCGCCAGCAGCCACAGGGAATTCTCCTACGAGCAGTACTTC. It specifies CASSHREFSYEQYF. The V and J genes are TRBV4-1 and TRBJ2-7; weak D call: TRBD1 (5 bases). This CDR3 has 14 residues. In germline, CDR1 is MGHRA, CDR2 YSYEKL. V was cut by 3 bases and J by 0 bases, with 9 bases left in between.

This clonotype was picked up a small number of times. J is TRBJ2-5 and V is TRBV20-1; 8 nucleotides align to TRBD1. This CDR3 spans 13 amino acids. Germline CDR1 is DFQATT and CDR2 is SNEGSKA (reference sequence). J lost 2 bases, V lost 6 bases, and 5 bases had no gene match. CDR3 coding DNA: TGCAGTGCCTCCCGACAGGGGCAAGAGACCCAGTACTTC. Its protein is CSASRQGQETQYF.

This clonotype has only a few counts. The rearrangement links TRBV19 to TRBJ1-1; D remains unclear. V was cut by 5 bases and J by 0 bases, with 16 bases left in between. The CDR3 runs to 16 residues. Germline V gene lookup returns CDR1 LNHDA and CDR2 SQIVND (reference sequence). The CDR3 sequence is CASSPTKGFMNTEAFF. In nucleotides, the CDR3 is TGTGCCAGTAGTCCGACAAAGGGATTCATGAACACTGAAGCTTTCTTT.

V is TRBV9 and J is TRBJ2-2; 8 nucleotides align to TRBD1. CDR3 size: 15 residues. V shed 6 bases, J shed 3 bases, and the junction held 7 bases outside the gene matches. Germline CDR1 SGDLS, CDR2 YYNGEE. DNA for the CDR3: TGTGCCAGCACGACAGGGGATGGGTACACCGGGGAGCTGTTTTTT. Translation gives CASTTGDGYTGELFF.

This clonotype has at least ten counts. The chain links TRBV15 to TRBJ2-7; TRBD2 is a possible D gene (6 bases). The germline gives CDR1 LNHNV, CDR2 YYDKDF (reference sequence). CDR3 length: 15 amino acids. V was trimmed by 3 bases and J by 0 bases, leaving 12 bases between them. The CDR3 protein is CATSSLVEGSYEQYF. CDR3 in DNA: TGTGCCACCAGCAGCCTAGTGGAGGGCTCCTACGAGCAGTACTTC.

The sample holds many counts of this clonotype. The chain is built from TRBV29-1 and TRBJ2-7; 7 nucleotides agree with TRBD1. J was trimmed by 2 bases and V by 5 bases; bases with no gene match: 6. Per the germline V gene, CDR1 is SQVTM and CDR2 is ANQGSEA. CDR3 length: 13 amino acids. CDR3 protein: CSVLDRETYEQYF. As DNA, the CDR3 is TGCAGCGTTTTAGACAGGGAGACCTACGAGCAGTACTTC.

The genes are TRBV10-2 and TRBJ2-5, with 11 bases matching TRBD2. V dropped 4 bases and J dropped 4; count of bases not matched to a gene: 8. The CDR3 contains 16 residues. Germline V CDR1 and CDR2: WSHSY, SAAADI. CDR3 nucleotide sequence: TGCGCCAGCAGTGCTACTAGCGGGAGAACGGGAGAGACCCAGTACTTC. This codes for CASSATSGRTGETQYF.

This clonotype appeared a few times. Possible read error: a much larger clone is one base away. The chain joins TRBV10-2 to TRBJ2-7; D is perhaps TRBD1 (5 bases). CDR3 length: 13 amino acids. The germline CDR1 and CDR2 sequences are WSHSY and SAAADI. The DNA for the CDR3 is TGCGCCGGCAGTGATTGGCAGGGAAGAGAGCAGTACTTC. Its translation: CAGSDWQGREQYF.

The chain links TRBV6-5 to TRBJ2-7, with D hard to call. Trimming removed 4 bases at V and 2 bases at J, with 15 bases between. Germline lookup yields CDR1 MNHEY and CDR2 SVGAGI. This CDR3 has 15 amino acids. The CDR3 protein is CASSSAQALAYEQYF. CDR3 coding DNA: TGTGCCAGCAGTTCTGCCCAAGCCCTCGCCTACGAGCAGTACTTC.

There are many counts of this clonotype. The V call is TRBV7-6, the J call TRBJ1-2; TRBD1 agrees at 11 bases. With V trimmed by 2 bases and J by 6 bases, 8 bases remained unmatched. The germline V gene has CDR1 SGHVS and CDR2 FNYEAQ. This CDR3 has 16 residues. CDR3 nucleotides: TGTGCCAGCAGCTTACTCGGACAGGGGGCATGGGATGGCTACACCTTC. It encodes CASSLLGQGAWDGYTF.

This clonotype was recorded a few times. V is TRBV7-8 and J is TRBJ2-5; 7 nucleotides match TRBD2. Germline CDR1 SGHVS, CDR2 FQNEAQ. This CDR3 comprises 15 residues. After removal of 5 bases from V and 0 bases from J, the junction contained 6 bases not matched to a gene. Here the CDR3 reads CASSGGGLNQETQYF. The CDR3 DNA reads TGTGCCAGCAGCGGGGGGGGACTTAACCAAGAGACCCAGTACTTC.

This clonotype was seen more than once but under ten times. The chain uses TRBV6-4 and TRBJ2-2; the match to TRBD2 covers 7 bases. The V gene's germline CDR1 is MRHNA and CDR2 SNTAGT. This CDR3 comprises 14 residues. After removal of 6 bases from V and 5 bases from J, the junction contained 6 bases not matched to a gene. The CDR3 reads CASRWTSGTGELFF. CDR3 coding DNA: TGTGCCAGCAGATGGACTAGTGGTACCGGGGAGCTGTTTTTT.

On this clonotype: Given a much more abundant clone one base away, this may be a read error. This CDR3 is missing its conserved last phenylalanine or tryptophan, likely due to a read error. The chain recombines TRBV5-4 with TRBJ1-6, with D maybe TRBD1 (5 bases). The V and J ends lost 7 bases and 9 bases respectively, with 11 bases between them. The CDR3 has 12 amino acids. In germline, CDR1 is SGHNT, CDR2 YYREEE (reference sequence). DNA of the CDR3: TGTGCCAGCGGGGGTTCCTCTTCACCCCTCCACCTT. Encoded protein: CASGGSSSPLHL.

The count of this clonotype is one. A read error is likely, as this CDR3 ends without the conserved phenylalanine or tryptophan. V is TRBV7-2 and J is TRBJ2-7, with D uncertain. CDR3 size: 15 residues. The germline gives CDR1 SGHTA, CDR2 FQGNSA. Trimming removed 1 base at V and 0 bases at J, with 10 bases between. DNA of the CDR3: TGTGCCAGCAGCTTAGATAAGGGCTTCTCCTACGAGCAGTACCTC. This codes for CASSLDKGFSYEQYL.

The V and J genes are TRBV2 and TRBJ2-5; D ambiguous. The J call could be wrong; TRBJ2-1 is a better fit for the DNA end. The CDR3 length is 11 residues. Germline V gene sequence: CDR1 SNHLY, CDR2 FYNNEI. CDR3 loop: CASIQNGEQFF. CDR3 bases: TGTGCCAGCATCCAGAATGGGGAGCAGTTCTTC.

This clonotype occurred many times. This sequence joins TRBV2 and TRBJ2-7; TRBD2 agrees at 9 bases. Per the germline V gene, CDR1 is SNHLY and CDR2 is FYNNEI. J was trimmed by 6 bases and V by 6 bases; bases with no gene match: 6. The CDR3 is 13 amino acids. The CDR3: CASRPSGRSEQYF. The DNA for the CDR3 is TGTGCCAGCAGACCCAGCGGGAGGAGCGAGCAGTACTTC.

This clonotype turned up a few times. This chain links TRBV19 with TRBJ2-7, with 7 bases that match TRBD2. This CDR3 comprises 13 residues. Germline lookup yields CDR1 LNHDA and CDR2 SQIVND (reference sequence). After removal of 3 bases from V and 6 bases from J, the junction contained 5 bases not matched to a gene. Here the CDR3 DNA reads TGTGCCAGTAGTATCCTGGGACTACCCGAGCAGTACTTC. This encodes CASSILGLPEQYF.

The rearrangement joins TRBV2 to TRBJ2-7; maybe TRBD1 (6 bases). CDR3 length: 15 residues. CDR1 SNHLY and CDR2 FYNNEI come from the germline V gene. V gave up 10 bases and J gave up 2 bases, with 21 bases separating them. CDR3 coding DNA: TGTGCCAACGCGCAGGGCAGGGGTTCTACCTACGAGCAGTACTTC. Its protein product is CANAQGRGSTYEQYF.